This entry describes one TCR beta chain. This sample stems from a study of T cell responses to AZD1222 COVID-19 vaccine. The CDR3 consists of 15 residues. V lost 1 base to trimming and J lost 0 bases, with 7 bases between them. Per germline, CDR1 LNHNV and CDR2 YYDKDF (reference sequence). TCRdb's copy holds only in-frame clones and misses some; the assay was immunoSEQ multiplex PCR. The table lists about 150,000 clones, 80% to 90% of them singletons. The chain couples TRBV15 to TRBJ1-5, with D possibly matching TRBD1 (6 bases). This receptor was obtained from an adult in good health. Sequencing was performed on peripheral blood, taken on day 0 of AZD1222 vaccination. This chain's CDR3 is CATSRAGDSNQPQHF. In DNA, the CDR3 is TGTGCCACCAGCAGAGCAGGGGATAGCAATCAGCCCCAGCATTTT.